Listed below are T cell receptor beta chains from one sample, sequenced in a study of response to subunit inactivated influenza vaccine. Each CDR3 protein is one row after TCRdb ran MiXCR on the RT-PCR reads. The sample lists approximately 200,000 distinct CDR3 sequences, about an eighth seen once, with about 26% in the top ten. The sample in question was CD8+ T cells sorted from PBMCs, obtained roughly 5 days after vaccination. The receptor source for this set is a man aged 45-65 years who received an inactivated influenza vaccine. The CDR3 runs from the conserved cysteine through the conserved F or W. D genes are given only for firm matches. Expanded clones are given a class, and other clones once, few, many or no size at all.

V	size	D	J	CDR3	DNA
TRBV24-1	.	.	TRBJ2-5	CATSELGPRETQYF	TGTGCCACCAGTGAGTTGGGGCCCCGTGAGACCCAGTACTTC
TRBV28	.	TRBD1	TRBJ1-5	CASSFRGRGSNQPQHF	TGTGCCAGCAGTTTCAGGGGGCGAGGCAGCAATCAGCCCCAGCATTTT
TRBV6-2/TRBV6-3	.	TRBD2	TRBJ2-7	CASSYPTSGKVF	TGTGCCAGCAGTTACCCCACTAGCGGGAAAGTTTTC
TRBV6-5	.	.	TRBJ1-5	CASSYLGAGNQPQHF	TGTGCCAGCAGTTACCTAGGGGCAGGGAATCAGCCCCAGCATTTT
TRBV20-1	few	.	TRBJ2-1	CSARAQGYEQFF	TGCAGTGCTAGGGCTCAGGGCTATGAGCAGTTCTTC
TRBV4-3	few	.	TRBJ2-3	CASSQEQGSNTQYF	TGCGCCAGCAGCCAAGAGCAGGGGAGCAATACGCAGTATTTT
TRBV9	.	TRBD1	TRBJ1-1	CASSVEDRDTEAFF	TGTGCCAGCAGCGTAGAAGACAGGGACACTGAAGCTTTCTTT
TRBV28	.	.	TRBJ2-7	CASSLIISGASSYEQYF	TGTGCCAGCAGTTTAATTATATCCGGGGCAAGCTCCTACGAGCAGTACTTC
TRBV19	.	TRBD2	TRBJ2-1	CASSSTGTSGGNEQFF	TGTGCCAGTAGTTCTACCGGGACTAGCGGCGGGAATGAGCAGTTCTTC
TRBV4-3	.	TRBD2	TRBJ2-7	CASSEGLAGVKQYF	TGCGCCAGCAGCGAGGGACTAGCGGGAGTGAAGCAGTACTTC
TRBV3-1	few	TRBD1	TRBJ2-7	CASSPGQGTFYEQYF	TGTGCCAGCAGTCCGGGACAGGGTACTTTCTACGAGCAGTACTTC
TRBV7-9	few	.	TRBJ2-2	CASSWARLAGELFF	TGTGCCAGCAGCTGGGCCCGGCTCGCCGGGGAGCTGTTTTTT
TRBV20-1	.	TRBD1	TRBJ2-2	CSARKDRGLGELFF	TGCAGTGCTAGGAAGGACAGGGGTCTCGGGGAGCTGTTTTTT
TRBV7-9	.	.	TRBJ2-1	CASSPKINEQFF	TGTGCCAGCAGCCCCAAAATAAATGAGCAGTTCTTC
TRBV6-1	.	TRBD1	TRBJ2-1	CASSGQGAYNEQFF	TGTGCCAGCAGTGGACAGGGTGCCTACAATGAGCAGTTCTTC
TRBV28	.	.	TRBJ1-1	CASTPRPGRGPFSAFF	TGTGCCAGCACCCCTCGGCCGGGAAGGGGTCCGTTTTCGGCTTTCTTT
TRBV10-3	.	.	TRBJ2-2	CAISAQNTGELFF	TGTGCCATCAGTGCACAAAACACCGGGGAGCTGTTTTTT
TRBV2	.	TRBD2	TRBJ2-1	CASSSSGGAFEQFF	TGTGCCAGCAGCAGTAGCGGGGGGGCCTTTGAGCAGTTCTTC
TRBV29-1	few	.	TRBJ2-3	CSVEDRDTSTDTQYF	TGCAGCGTTGAAGACAGGGACACTAGCACAGATACGCAGTATTTT
TRBV9	few	.	TRBJ2-7	CASSPEQGSSYEQYF	TGTGCCAGCAGCCCGGAACAGGGTTCCTCCTACGAGCAGTACTTC
TRBV29-1	.	TRBD1	TRBJ1-6	CSVRAGTENSPLHF	TGCAGCGTTCGGGCTGGGACAGAAAATTCACCCCTCCACTTT
TRBV6-1	few	.	TRBJ2-2	CASTGWGENTGELFF	TGTGCCAGCACAGGGTGGGGGGAGAACACCGGGGAGCTGTTTTTT
TRBV10-3	few	.	TRBJ2-3	CAISETGYTDTQYF	TGTGCCATCAGTGAGACAGGGTACACAGATACGCAGTATTTT
TRBV7-3	few	TRBD2	TRBJ2-7	CASSKLAGGYEQYF	TGTGCCAGCAGCAAACTAGCGGGAGGTTACGAGCAGTACTTC
TRBV11-2	many	.	TRBJ2-7	CASSPVTQPYEQYF	TGTGCCAGCAGCCCGGTGACCCAACCCTACGAGCAGTACTTC
TRBV27	once	.	TRBJ1-6	CASSDEVGLNSPLHF	TGTGCCAGCAGTGACGAAGTAGGCCTTAATTCACCCCTCCACTTT
TRBV7-8	.	.	TRBJ2-1	CASSLGRGDEQFF	TGTGCCAGCAGCTTAGGGAGGGGCGATGAGCAGTTCTTC
TRBV5-8	.	TRBD1	TRBJ2-5	CASSYGTDANQETQYF	TGTGCCAGCAGCTATGGGACAGACGCCAACCAAGAGACCCAGTACTTC